This TCR beta chain was profiled in a study of shared clonotypes between healthy human individuals. Study information: There were three CD4 naive, three CD4 memory, two CD8 naive and one CD8 memory plates per donor.

The V gene's germline CDR1 is SEHNR and CDR2 FQNEAQ (reference sequence). Trimming took 4 bases from V and 1 from J, leaving 7 bases between them. The CDR3 has 13 amino acids. CD45RO-negative CD8 cells positively selected for CCR7 made up the naive population, which excluded terminally differentiated effector memory CD45RA+ cells. TCRdb's table, derived via immunoSEQ multiplex PCR, lists solely in-frame clones and lacks some. Seen here are just over 2,000,000 clones, about 95% observed once, and the top ten hold about 1.1%. Study results and caveats: An effect of sequencing depth on clonotype sharing among donors was expected. Tissues were not sampled, only blood, and their repertoires likely differ. Between a few donors, naive CD4 clonotypes were shared at a level of about 5%.

To note about this clone: Its antigen remains unidentified. The same CDR3 can be traced to other DNA sequences in this sample.

The material sequenced was naive CD8+ T cells sorted from blood. This sequence was found in a man aged 18 to 35 in good health. The chain uses TRBV7-9 and TRBJ2-5; D ambiguous. The CDR3 sequence: CASSSQIQETQYF. CDR3 DNA sequence: TGTGCCAGCAGCTCCCAGATCCAAGAGACCCAGTACTTC.